The 31 T cell receptor beta chains below all came from one sample that was sequenced in a study of T cells in localized non-small cell lung cancer. Here immunoSEQ multiplex PCR was the method, and the copy in TCRdb shows in-frame clones only, minus some. The repertoire holds tens of thousands of clones, with about 80% as singletons. The source was PBMCs, collected before any cancer treatment. These receptors were taken from a man between 40 and 70 years old with stage II lung adenocarcinoma.

This clone was detected a few times. The rearrangement joins TRBV4-1 to TRBJ2-7; TRBD1 agrees at 10 bases. This CDR3 is built from 15 residues. Germline CDR1 is MGHRA and CDR2 is YSYEKL. V lost 3 bases, J lost 2 bases, and 4 bases stayed unmatched. DNA of the CDR3: TGCGCCAGCAGCCAGTCCGGGACAGGGGCCTACGAGCAGTACTTC. Translation: CASSQSGTGAYEQYF.

The chain has TRBV6-5 and TRBJ2-1; TRBD1 aligns across 10 bases. The CDR3 runs to 15 residues. V was clipped by 4 bases and J by 9 bases; unmatched bases: 9. The germline CDR1 and CDR2 sequences are MNHEY and SVGAGI. CDR3 sequence: CASSSPGTGVGEQFF. Here the CDR3 DNA reads TGTGCCAGCAGTTCGCCCGGGACAGGGGTGGGTGAGCAGTTCTTC.

CDR3 region: CASSQENTGELFF. The CDR3 coding sequence is TGTGCCAGCAGTCAAGAGAACACCGGGGAGCTGTTTTTT. V gene TRBV2 combines with J gene TRBJ2-2; D not certain. The CDR3 totals 13 residues. The germline CDR1 and CDR2 sequences are SNHLY and FYNNEI. With 5 bases removed from V and 1 base from J, the gap between germline ends came to 5 bases.

V and J are TRBV14 and TRBJ2-1, with 11 bases lining up with TRBD2. Germline lookup yields CDR1 SGHDN and CDR2 FVKESK. V lost 0 bases to trimming and J lost 3 bases; unmatched junction nucleotides: 7. The CDR3 extends over 18 amino acids. The CDR3 region has the DNA TGTGCCAGCAGCCAAGAGTATCACCTAGCGGGGGGCTACAATGAGCAGTTCTTC. Translation gives CASSQEYHLAGGYNEQFF.

The chain employs TRBV5-1 and TRBJ2-3; D possibly uses TRBD1 or TRBD2 (6 bases each). Trimming pared 1 base from V and 0 bases from J, leaving 12 bases between. This CDR3 has 16 residues. Germline-derived CDR1 and CDR2 are SGHRS and YFSETQ. The CDR3 DNA reads as TGCGCCAGCAGCTTGTTCTCGGGGGCTAGCACAGATACGCAGTATTTT. This gives the protein CASSLFSGASTDTQYF.

The chain carries TRBV25-1 and TRBJ2-7, with a weak D call TRBD1 (6 bases). Germline assignment: CDR1 MGHDK and CDR2 SYGVNS. The V and J ends lost 3 bases and 6 bases respectively, with 12 bases between them. This CDR3 region has 13 residues. CDR3 protein: CASSERQVGEQYF. The CDR3, as DNA: TGTGCCAGCAGTGAGAGACAGGTTGGCGAGCAGTACTTC.

The chain carries TRBV19 and TRBJ2-7; unclear D gene. This CDR3 contains 14 residues. V lost 5 bases, J lost 6 bases, and 17 bases lay in between. Germline assignment: CDR1 LNHDA and CDR2 SQIVND (reference sequence). CDR3 region: CASSSESWAREQYF. CDR3 bases: TGTGCCAGTAGTTCAGAGAGCTGGGCGCGCGAGCAGTACTTC.

This chain connects TRBV30 to TRBJ1-3; D remains unclear. Germline values: CDR1 GTSNPN, CDR2 SVGIG (reference sequence). This CDR3 contains 13 residues. V lost 5 bases and J lost 2, with 10 bases in between. CDR3 residues: CAWGILTGNTIYF. In DNA, the CDR3 is TGTGCCTGGGGTATACTAACTGGAAACACCATATATTTT.

The chain couples TRBV28 to TRBJ2-1, with TRBD2 as a possible D gene (5 bases). The CDR3 is 14 residues long. Germline V lookup: CDR1 MDHEN, CDR2 SYDVKM. The V end was cut by 8 bases, the J end by 6 bases, with 17 bases between. CDR3 region: CASLDYTGSNEQFF. The CDR3 bases are TGTGCCAGCCTCGATTATACGGGATCCAATGAGCAGTTCTTC.

The genes are TRBV18 and TRBJ2-3; 10 bases match TRBD2. Germline trimming cut 6 bases from V and 3 bases from J; bases unmatched to any gene: 3. This CDR3 region has 14 residues. Germline assignment: CDR1 KGHSH and CDR2 LQKENI. The CDR3 loop reads CASSGTSETDTQYF. In DNA form, the CDR3 reads TGTGCCAGCTCCGGGACTAGCGAGACAGATACGCAGTATTTT.

V gene TRBV10-3 combines with J gene TRBJ2-1; no definite D call. The CDR3 extends over 12 amino acids. Deletions cut 4 bases from V and 2 bases from J, with 3 bases between. Germline V gives CDR1 ENHRY, CDR2 SYGVKD. The CDR3: CAISAAYNEQFF. CDR3 coding DNA: TGTGCCATCAGTGCGGCCTACAATGAGCAGTTCTTC.

V and J are TRBV18 and TRBJ1-2; TRBD1 might be the D (5 bases). The V gene lost 4 bases and the J gene lost 4 bases, with 10 bases spanning the gap. Germline values: CDR1 KGHSH, CDR2 LQKENI. This CDR3 spans 13 amino acids. The CDR3 DNA is TGTGCCAGCTCACTAGGGGACGGCTATGGCTACACCTTC. Its protein product is CASSLGDGYGYTF.

The J gene is TRBJ2-3, the V gene TRBV6-5; tentative D call: TRBD2 (5 bases). Trimming took 5 bases from V and 3 from J, leaving 15 bases between them. The germline V gene encodes CDR1 MNHEY and CDR2 SVGAGI. The CDR3 consists of 15 residues. The CDR3 is CASSPTRRGTDTQYF. The CDR3 DNA reads as TGTGCCAGCAGTCCAACTCGAAGAGGGACAGATACGCAGTATTTT.

The gene calls are TRBV5-4 and TRBJ2-5; 13 bases fit TRBD2. Trimming took 2 bases from V and 1 from J; bases not matched to a gene: 2. This CDR3 is 16 amino acids long. Germline loops: CDR1 SGHNT, CDR2 YYREEE (reference sequence). Written as DNA, the CDR3 is TGTGCCAGCAGCTTAAGACTAGCGGGGGGCCAAGAGACCCAGTACTTC. This translates into CASSLRLAGGQETQYF.

This chain uses TRBV9 with TRBJ2-1; D is unresolved. V gave up 0 bases and J gave up 4 bases, with 17 bases separating them. This CDR3 contains 17 residues. Germline V CDR1 and CDR2: SGDLS, YYNGEE. The CDR3: CASSVADSRLLYNEQFF. CDR3 DNA sequence: TGTGCCAGCAGCGTAGCCGATTCCAGGCTCCTTTACAATGAGCAGTTCTTC.

There are a few counts of this clone. This CDR3 is also generated by other DNA sequences in the sample. The V gene is TRBV30, the J gene TRBJ1-1, with D hard to call. CDR3 length equals 12 residues. The germline CDR1 and CDR2 sequences are GTSNPN and SVGIG (reference sequence). V lost 5 bases and J 0 bases, leaving 7 bases between the germline ends. CDR3 DNA sequence: TGTGCCTGGGGCTTCATGAACACTGAAGCTTTCTTT. It yields the protein CAWGFMNTEAFF.

This rearrangement joins TRBV9 to TRBJ1-1, with a tentative D call TRBD1 (5 bases). Trimming took off 0 bases at V and 5 bases at J, with 11 bases between the two ends. This CDR3 comprises 14 residues. In germline, CDR1 is SGDLS, CDR2 YYNGEE. As DNA, the CDR3 is TGTGCCAGCAGCGTAGCAGGGAGGAGTACTGAAGCTTTCTTT. This encodes CASSVAGRSTEAFF.

The rearrangement joins TRBV10-3 to TRBJ2-1; D uncertain. The CDR3 length is 11 residues. V lost 2 bases, J lost 7 bases, and 3 bases lay in between. Germline CDR1 reads ENHRY; CDR2 reads SYGVKD. The CDR3 spells CAISEINEQFF. CDR3 in DNA: TGTGCCATCAGTGAGATAAATGAGCAGTTCTTC.

This clone was counted once. This chain joins TRBV18 and TRBJ1-1, with 8 bases aligning to TRBD1. J lost 1 base, V lost 3 bases, and 4 bases had no gene match. This CDR3 contains 15 residues. Looked up from germline, CDR1 is KGHSH and CDR2 is LQKENI. CDR3 nucleotide sequence: TGTGCCAGCTCACCCCAGGGGGCAGCGAACACTGAAGCTTTCTTT. It translates to CASSPQGAANTEAFF.

This clone was recorded once. The V call is TRBV2, the J call TRBJ1-6, with 8 nucleotides matching TRBD1. V was clipped by 7 bases and J by 9 bases; unmatched bases: 11. The CDR3 runs to 15 residues. CDR1 is SNHLY and CDR2 is FYNNEI in the germline V gene. CDR3 in amino acids: CASNLPGGGGSPLHF. The CDR3, as DNA: TGTGCCAGCAACCTCCCAGGGGGCGGAGGTTCACCCCTCCACTTT.

CDR3: CASSLGDRVYNSPLHF. CDR3 nucleotide sequence: TGTGCCAGCAGCTTAGGCGACAGGGTGTATAATTCACCCCTCCACTTT. The chain uses TRBV11-2 and TRBJ1-6; 7 bases align to TRBD1. The V and J ends lost 1 base and 4 bases, in that order; junction bases with no gene match: 4. Germline V gives CDR1 SGHAT, CDR2 FQNNGV. The CDR3 runs 16 residues.

This chain connects TRBV6-1 to TRBJ1-4; D may be TRBD1 (5 bases). V was cut by 10 bases and J by 5 bases, with 14 bases left in between. The germline V gene has CDR1 MNHNS and CDR2 SASEGT. The CDR3 has 13 amino acids. DNA of the CDR3: TGTGCCATTAAGGGGCGGCTCAATGAAAAACTGTTTTTT. Translating it yields CAIKGRLNEKLFF.

This chain uses TRBV19 with TRBJ1-6; weak D call: TRBD1 (5 bases). Germline lookup yields CDR1 LNHDA and CDR2 SQIVND (reference sequence). Trimming cost V 7 bases and J 4 bases, with 14 bases left between them. The CDR3 sequence is 15 residues long. The CDR3 sequence: CASNRRENYNSPLHF. CDR3 nucleotide sequence: TGTGCCAGTAATCGCAGGGAAAATTATAATTCACCCCTCCACTTT.

A few counts support this clone. The chain uses TRBV19 and TRBJ1-3; D gene ambiguous. Trimming took 4 bases from V and 0 from J, leaving 16 bases between them. The CDR3 is 17 amino acids. Germline V gene lookup returns CDR1 LNHDA and CDR2 SQIVND (reference sequence). In DNA form, the CDR3 reads TGTGCCAGTAGTAGGAGGTCTGGAGGTCTCTCTGGAAACACCATATATTTT. Its protein product is CASSRRSGGLSGNTIYF.

The V gene is TRBV5-6, the J gene TRBJ1-1; 8 bases align to TRBD1. With 2 bases clipped from V and 6 bases from J, the junction kept 3 bases outside the gene matches. This CDR3 is 13 amino acids long. CDR1 is SGHDT, CDR2 YYEEEE, per germline. The CDR3 coding sequence is TGTGCCAGCAGCTTCGACAGGGGCCCTGAAGCTTTCTTT. Its protein product is CASSFDRGPEAFF.

The chain links TRBV14 to TRBJ2-7, with a possible D match to TRBD2 (7 bases). The CDR3 spans 15 residues. The germline V gene encodes CDR1 SGHDN and CDR2 FVKESK. Trimming took off 2 bases at V and 3 bases at J, with 14 bases between the two ends. The CDR3 region is CASSQPGRGDYEQYF. The CDR3 region has the DNA TGTGCCAGCAGCCAACCGGGGAGGGGGGACTACGAGCAGTACTTC.

V and J are TRBV15 and TRBJ1-1; D possibly corresponds to TRBD1 (5 bases). CDR1 and CDR2 (germline): LNHNV, YYDKDF (reference sequence). The ends were cut back, 3 bases at V and 2 bases at J, with 7 bases in the middle. The CDR3 totals 13 residues. Here the CDR3 reads CATSRTANTEAFF. The CDR3 DNA sequence: TGTGCCACCAGCAGGACAGCTAACACTGAAGCTTTCTTT.

Worth noting for this clone: The same CDR3 also results from other DNA sequences found in this sample. The chain links TRBV10-2 to TRBJ2-1; TRBD1 aligns across 7 bases. Germline V lookup: CDR1 WSHSY, CDR2 SAAADI. The CDR3 is 15 amino acids. Trimming cost V 8 bases and J 9 bases; bases outside gene matches: 16. The CDR3 region has the DNA TGCGCCAGCGGAGGACAGGAAATAATGATCGGTGAGCAGTTCTTC. Translating it yields CASGGQEIMIGEQFF.

The rearrangement links TRBV19 to TRBJ1-1; TRBD1 agrees at 12 bases. V dropped 4 bases and J dropped 5; count of bases not matched to a gene: 8. The germline V gene has CDR1 LNHDA and CDR2 SQIVND (reference sequence). The CDR3 contains 16 residues. Here the CDR3 reads CASSTRGQGAGTEAFF. As DNA, the CDR3 is TGTGCCAGTAGTACGAGGGGACAGGGGGCTGGAACTGAAGCTTTCTTT.

The chain joins TRBV12-5 to TRBJ2-3; possible D gene TRBD2, 5 bases. CDR3 length equals 14 residues. Germline V gene data show CDR1 as LGHNT and CDR2 as FRNRAP. Trimming pared 2 bases from V and 0 bases from J, leaving 6 bases between. The CDR3 reads CASGLSGSTDTQYF. The CDR3 DNA sequence: TGTGCTAGTGGTTTGAGCGGAAGCACAGATACGCAGTATTTT. Together with reference TRBV12-5 and TRBJ2-3, the CDR3 gives the full variable domain: DARVTQTPRHKVTEMGQEVTMRCQPILGHNTVFWYRQTMMQGLELLAYFRNRAPLDDSGMPKDRFSAEMPDATLATLKIQPSEPRDSAVYFCASGLSGSTDTQYFGPGTRLTVL.

This sequence joins TRBV5-4 and TRBJ2-5, with D unclear. V was trimmed by 4 bases and J by 5 bases, leaving 15 bases between them. This CDR3 is 14 amino acids long. CDR1 and CDR2 from the germline V gene are SGHNT and YYREEE (reference sequence). This CDR3 is CASSKDPLWETQYF. In DNA, the CDR3 is TGTGCCAGCAGCAAGGACCCCCTTTGGGAGACCCAGTACTTC.